The 6 T cell receptor beta chains presented below share a single source sample, sequenced in a study of blood T cell repertoires in COVID-19. Libraries were prepared by immunoSEQ multiplex PCR; TCRdb keeps only in-frame clonotypes and omits some of them. Counted here are 75,000 to 90,000 clones, just under 80% occurring once; the ten biggest clones make up about a third. The specimen was peripheral blood. The receptors were sampled from a man aged 55 to 70 with COVID-19, enrolled during active disease.

V usage is TRBV19 and J usage is TRBJ2-7; 10 nucleotides agree with TRBD1. J gave up 0 bases and V 7 bases, and 3 bases lay outside the gene matches. The CDR3 covers 14 residues. CDR1 and CDR2 from the germline V gene are LNHDA and SQIVND (reference sequence). Here the CDR3 DNA reads TGTGCCAGTATGAGGACAGGGGGCTCCTACGAGCAGTACTTC. Protein sequence: CASMRTGGSYEQYF.

This clone was observed a handful of times. The chain joins TRBV3-1 (or the pseudogene TRBV3-2) to TRBJ1-3; the D gene is possibly TRBD1 (6 bases). The CDR3 has 13 amino acids. From germline, CDR1 is LGHDT and CDR2 YNNKEL (reference sequence). Trimming took off 6 bases at V and 2 bases at J, with 8 bases between the two ends. The DNA of the CDR3 is TGTGCCAGCAGAAACAGGGCTGGAAACACCATATATTTT. Translating gives CASRNRAGNTIYF.

V is TRBV19 and J is TRBJ2-5; weak D call: TRBD2 (7 bases). The V gene lost 7 bases and the J gene lost 4 bases, with 10 bases spanning the gap. This CDR3 spans 12 amino acids. CDR1 and CDR2 from the germline V gene are LNHDA and SQIVND (reference sequence). CDR3 protein: CASTGGAETQYF. CDR3 sequence (DNA): TGTGCCAGTACGGGGGGCGCAGAGACCCAGTACTTC. Drawing the rest from reference TRBV19 and TRBJ2-5, the complete variable domain is DGGITQSPKYLFRKEGQNVTLSCEQNLNHDAMYWYRQDPGQGLRLIYYSQIVNDFQKGDIAEGYSVSREKKESFPLTVTSAQKNPTAFYLCASTGGAETQYFGPGTRLLVL.

This chain uses TRBV27 with TRBJ2-7; 11 nucleotides align to TRBD2. The CDR3 is 17 amino acids. The germline V gene has CDR1 MNHEY and CDR2 SMNVEV (reference sequence). V was clipped by 5 bases and J by 0 bases; unmatched bases: 9. The CDR3 DNA sequence: TGTGCCAGCAGTCGGCAGGGACTAGCGGACTTCTCCTACGAGCAGTACTTC. It specifies CASSRQGLADFSYEQYF.

The V call is TRBV6-5, the J call TRBJ2-5, with TRBD2 matching over 11 bases. The CDR3 covers 15 residues. Germline V gene lookup returns CDR1 MNHEY and CDR2 SVGAGI. The junction had 7 bases not matched to a gene; V was cut back by 7 bases and J by 3 bases. The CDR3 DNA follows: TGTGCCAGCACCTGGGGACTAGCGGCTGAAGAGACCCAGTACTTC. It codes for CASTWGLAAEETQYF.

DNA of the CDR3: TGTGCCAGCTCACCAGGTAGCGGACTGCAAGAGACCCAGTACTTC. It yields the protein CASSPGSGLQETQYF. The V and J genes are TRBV18 and TRBJ2-5, with D possibly being TRBD2 (6 bases). The V gene lost 2 bases and the J gene lost 2 bases, with 12 bases spanning the gap. The CDR3 consists of 15 residues. Germline CDR1 reads KGHSH; CDR2 reads LQKENI.